This TCR beta chain comes out of a study of blood T cell repertoires in COVID-19. Authors' analysis steps: Amplification of reference gene primers provided the estimated nucleated cell counts. This table comes from immunoSEQ multiplex PCR, and its TCRdb copy is limited to in-frame clones, with some not included. For V, J and clone size, that table is used; D and trimming come from the DNA. This sample carries 90,000 to 150,000 clones, roughly 90% of them seen once, and the ten largest clones take 7.7%. The CDR3 runs 14 residues. The V end lost 2 bases, the J end lost 1 base, and 9 bases lay between the germline ends. CDR1 and CDR2 (germline): SGHRS, YFSETQ.

The source material was peripheral blood. This chain joins TRBV5-1 and TRBJ1-2, with D uncertain. The receptor was derived from a human donor in a cohort sampled during active COVID-19. CDR3 sequence reads: CASSLRDLNYGYTF. The CDR3 DNA follows: TGCGCCAGCAGCTTACGAGATCTTAACTATGGCTACACCTTC. The variable domain in full, with the rest retrieved from reference TRBV5-1 and TRBJ1-2, is KAGVTQTPRYLIKTRGQQVTLSCSPISGHRSVSWYQQTPGQGLQFLFEYFSETQRNKGNFPGRFSGRQFSNSRSEMNVSTLELGDSALYLCASSLRDLNYGYTFGSGTRLTVV.